These T cell receptor beta chains were read from a single sample in a study of blood T cell repertoires in COVID-19. The method was immunoSEQ multiplex PCR; TCRdb's version includes in-frame clones alone and lacks a portion of them. The top ten hold about 2.3% of the sample, which has around 160,000 clones, 88% seen once. Source material: peripheral blood. Every receptor here comes from a human donor in a cohort sampled during active COVID-19. Each CDR3 is given with its conserved first and last residue. The D gene is left open where the match is weak. A row's size may be missing; if present it is once, few, many or a size class.

d_call clone_size j_call v_call cdr3_aa cdr3_nt
TRBD2 . TRBJ2-7 TRBV28 CATSGGGEQYF TGTGCCACCAGCGGCGGGGGGGAGCAGTACTTC
. . TRBJ2-3 TRBV3-1/TRBV3-2 CASSSHDMDTQYF TGTGCCAGCAGCTCTCACGACATGGATACGCAGTATTTT
. . TRBJ2-7 TRBV6-2/TRBV6-3 CASSRRGYEQYF TGTGCCAGCAGCCGCAGGGGTTACGAGCAGTACTTC
TRBD2 . TRBJ2-7 TRBV18 CASSPPGSLAGAYEQYF TGTGCCAGCTCACCACCGGGTAGTTTAGCGGGCGCCTACGAGCAGTACTTC
. . TRBJ1-2 TRBV7-2 CASARRRGQANYGYTF TGTGCCAGCGCCAGACGACGGGGTCAAGCTAACTATGGCTACACCTTC
TRBD2 . TRBJ2-1 TRBV7-3 CASSLRPPIRGGSYNEQFF TGTGCCAGCAGCTTACGGCCCCCCATTCGGGGGGGCTCCTACAATGAGCAGTTCTTC
TRBD1 . TRBJ1-2 TRBV5-1 CASSLVAGTGGSRGYTF TGCGCCAGCAGCTTGGTGGCTGGGACAGGGGGATCGAGGGGCTACACCTTC
. . TRBJ1-1 TRBV19 CASRQLTRGGSTEAFF TGTGCCAGTAGGCAGCTAACGAGAGGCGGTAGCACTGAAGCTTTCTTT
TRBD2 few TRBJ2-3 TRBV19 CASSVTSGSIDTQYF TGTGCCAGTAGTGTGACTAGCGGGAGCATAGATACGCAGTATTTT
. . TRBJ2-3 TRBV15 CATSRDIGTDTQYF TGTGCCACCAGCAGAGATATCGGCACAGATACGCAGTATTTT
. . TRBJ2-1 TRBV2 CASTRAGPSVDEQFF TGTGCCAGCACCCGGGCGGGCCCGTCGGTGGATGAGCAGTTCTTC
TRBD2 . TRBJ2-7 TRBV2 CASSRTSGRRYEQYF TGTGCCAGCAGCCGGACTAGCGGGAGAAGGTACGAGCAGTACTTC
. . TRBJ2-3 TRBV25-1 CASSASPGYTDTQYF TGTGCCAGCAGTGCGTCGCCCGGGTACACAGATACGCAGTATTTT
TRBD1 . TRBJ1-2 TRBV29-1 CSVEGVRQGENYGYTF TGCAGCGTTGAAGGGGTGAGACAGGGGGAGAACTATGGCTACACCTTC
. . TRBJ2-7 TRBV19 CASSMKPGHTYEQYF TGTGCCAGTAGTATGAAACCGGGACACACCTACGAGCAGTACTTC
TRBD2 . TRBJ2-7 TRBV7-6 CASSLGGGFGSYEQYF TGTGCCAGCAGCTTAGGCGGGGGGTTTGGATCCTACGAGCAGTACTTC
. . TRBJ1-1 TRBV15 CATSRDRQSVEAFF TGTGCCACCAGCAGAGATAGACAGTCGGTTGAAGCTTTCTTT
. . TRBJ2-7 TRBV5-1 CASSFGDGRSYEQYF TGCGCCAGCAGCTTCGGGGACGGGAGATCTTACGAGCAGTACTTC
TRBD1 . TRBJ1-5 TRBV4-3 CASSQDWGRGQGVGQPQHF TGCGCCAGCAGCCAAGATTGGGGACGGGGACAGGGGGTGGGTCAGCCCCAGCATTTT
. once TRBJ2-3 TRBV5-1 CASSFPEEFTQYF TGCGCCAGCAGCTTCCCGGAGGAGTTTACGCAGTATTTT
TRBD2 once TRBJ2-3 TRBV18 CASSRGTSGTTDTQYF TGTGCCAGCTCCCGCGGGACTAGCGGGACCACAGATACGCAGTATTTT
. . TRBJ1-5 TRBV11-2 CASSLGFTGNQPQHF TGTGCCAGCAGCTTGGGATTCACAGGGAATCAGCCCCAGCATTTT
. once TRBJ2-4 TRBV6-5 CASTEATGSGNIQYF TGTGCCAGCACCGAGGCCACAGGGTCGGGAAACATTCAGTACTTC